These 22 T cell receptor beta chains were sequenced from one sample in a study of Tregs in tolerant kidney transplant recipients. Generated by immunoSEQ multiplex PCR, the TCRdb table keeps only in-frame clones and is missing some. Altogether about 110,000 clones are present, roughly 90% being singletons, with the ten largest covering 0.34%. The input for sequencing was CD4+ T cells from blood, taken before the transplant. These receptors were taken from a human donor who received a combined kidney and bone marrow transplant.

The V call is TRBV5-1, the J call TRBJ2-7; D possibly corresponds to TRBD1 (6 bases). Trimming removed 4 bases at V and 0 bases at J, with 11 bases between. The CDR3 has 14 amino acids. Germline V CDR1 and CDR2: SGHRS, YFSETQ. This chain's CDR3 is CASSADSHSYEQYF. CDR3 bases: TGCGCCAGCAGCGCGGACAGCCACTCCTACGAGCAGTACTTC. The full variable domain, with the rest looked up from reference TRBV5-1 and TRBJ2-7, is KAGVTQTPRYLIKTRGQQVTLSCSPISGHRSVSWYQQTPGQGLQFLFEYFSETQRNKGNFPGRFSGRQFSNSRSEMNVSTLELGDSALYLCASSADSHSYEQYFGPGTRLTVT.

The chain joins TRBV19 to TRBJ2-4, with 7 positions matching TRBD1. CDR3 length equals 14 residues. V shed 1 base and J 7 bases; nucleotides not matched to a gene: 4. Germline V lookup: CDR1 LNHDA, CDR2 SQIVND (reference sequence). This CDR3 is CASSIVRGPNIQYF. CDR3 sequence (DNA): TGTGCCAGTAGTATAGTGAGGGGGCCGAACATTCAGTACTTC.

The rearrangement links TRBV4-2 to TRBJ2-3, with 9 bases that match TRBD2. Germline CDR1 and CDR2: LGHNA and YNFKEQ. V trimming: 0 bases; J trimming: 2 bases; junction bases outside the gene matches: 6. CDR3 length equals 17 residues. Written as DNA, the CDR3 is TGTGCCAGCAGCCAAGATGGGCTAGCGGGGACCACAGATACGCAGTATTTT. It translates to CASSQDGLAGTTDTQYF.

This clone was detected once. The chain joins TRBV11-2 to TRBJ2-7; no firm D call. V gave up 2 bases and J gave up 4 bases, with 9 bases separating them. There are 13 residues in the CDR3. The V gene's germline CDR1 is SGHAT and CDR2 FQNNGV. CDR3 nucleotide sequence: TGTGCCAGCAGCTTACACCCCCGGTACGAGCAGTACTTC. This translates into CASSLHPRYEQYF. The full variable domain, rest sourced from reference TRBV11-2 and TRBJ2-7, is EAGVAQSPRYKIIEKRQSVAFWCNPISGHATLYWYQQILGQGPKLLIQFQNNGVVDDSQLPKDRFSAERLKGVDSTLKIQPAKLEDSAVYLCASSLHPRYEQYFGPGTRLTVT.

V gene TRBV28 combines with J gene TRBJ1-1; 10 bases are shared with TRBD1. Germline CDR1 is MDHEN and CDR2 is SYDVKM. This CDR3 comprises 15 residues. V lost 5 bases and J lost 3; bases outside the gene matches: 6. The CDR3, as DNA: TGTGCCAGCAGTCGTACCGGGACAGGGGACACTGAAGCTTTCTTT. Protein: CASSRTGTGDTEAFF.

This clone was counted a single time. J is TRBJ2-7 and V is TRBV6-1; weak D call: TRBD1 (6 bases). CDR1 and CDR2 (germline): MNHNS, SASEGT. The CDR3 contains 15 residues. Trimming cost V 3 bases and J 3 bases, with 15 bases left between them. The DNA for the CDR3 is TGTGCCAGCAGTGAGAGACAGGTCTTGGGCTACGAGCAGTACTTC. Protein sequence: CASSERQVLGYEQYF.

J is TRBJ2-2 and V is TRBV6-5; maybe TRBD2 (7 bases). The V end lost 6 bases, the J end lost 6 bases, and 17 bases lay between the germline ends. The germline gives CDR1 MNHEY, CDR2 SVGAGI. The CDR3 is 15 amino acids. The CDR3 region has the DNA TGTGCCAGCAGCCCGGGGGGCAGGGCGGCCGGGGAGCTGTTTTTT. It codes for CASSPGGRAAGELFF.

A single count supports this clone. The chain is built from TRBV2 and TRBJ2-6; D is perhaps TRBD1 (5 bases). Trimming left V 6 bases short and J 4 bases short, with 13 bases between. The CDR3 is made up of 15 amino acids. Germline CDR1 reads SNHLY; CDR2 reads FYNNEI. The CDR3 is CASSPTGSGANVLTF. The CDR3 DNA reads TGTGCCAGCAGCCCTACAGGTTCCGGGGCCAACGTCCTGACTTTC.

The rearrangement links TRBV19 to TRBJ2-7; TRBD1 matches at 9 bases. This CDR3 has 14 amino acids. Germline CDR1 LNHDA, CDR2 SQIVND (reference sequence). The ends lost 5 bases at V and 5 bases at J; junction bases unmatched: 7. The chain's CDR3 is CASSPTGGANEQYF. The DNA of the CDR3 is TGTGCCAGTAGTCCGACAGGGGGGGCCAACGAGCAGTACTTC.

This clone occurred a few times. The J gene is TRBJ2-7, the V gene TRBV27, with unresolved D. The length of the CDR3 is 11 residues. Germline CDR1 reads MNHEY; CDR2 reads SMNVEV (reference sequence). V shed 2 bases and J shed 7 bases, with 6 bases lying between them. Here the CDR3 DNA reads TGTGCCAGCAGTTTAGCCGGTGAGCAGTACTTC. It encodes CASSLAGEQYF.

V gene TRBV18 combines with J gene TRBJ2-1; TRBD2 is a possible D gene (5 bases). Germline assignment: CDR1 KGHSH and CDR2 LQKENI. The length of the CDR3 is 15 residues. With 2 bases removed from V and 5 bases from J, the gap between germline ends came to 13 bases. As DNA, the CDR3 is TGTGCCAGCTCACCATGGGGAGCGAAAGACAATGAGCAGTTCTTC. It encodes CASSPWGAKDNEQFF.

The chain couples TRBV5-1 to TRBJ2-3; TRBD1 agrees at 10 bases. Germline CDR1 and CDR2: SGHRS and YFSETQ. J was trimmed by 3 bases and V by 3 bases; bases with no gene match: 4. The CDR3 is made up of 15 amino acids. The CDR3 loop reads CASSSRDRGTDTQYF. CDR3 sequence (DNA): TGCGCCAGCAGCTCCCGGGACAGGGGAACAGATACGCAGTATTTT.

This clone was found once. The chain couples TRBV5-1 to TRBJ1-1; maybe TRBD1 (6 bases). Trimming pared 2 bases from V and 6 bases from J, leaving 8 bases between. Germline CDR1 SGHRS, CDR2 YFSETQ. The CDR3 totals 12 residues. CDR3 DNA sequence: TGCGCCAGCAGCTTCTCAGGGGCTGAAGCTTTCTTT. Amino acids: CASSFSGAEAFF.

The chain couples TRBV7-7 to TRBJ2-1; D possibly corresponds to TRBD2 (7 bases). The germline V and J ends were trimmed by 1 base and 2 bases, with 12 bases remaining between them. The CDR3 has 16 amino acids. CDR1 is SSHAT, CDR2 FNYEAQ, per germline (reference sequence). The CDR3 bases are TGTGCCAGCAGCTTAGGGCGGGGGCGCGCCTACAATGAGCAGTTCTTC. It yields the protein CASSLGRGRAYNEQFF. The variable domain in full, with the rest retrieved from reference TRBV7-7 and TRBJ2-1, is GAGVSQSPRYKVTKRGQDVTLRCDPISSHATLYWYQQALGQGPEFLTYFNYEAQPDKSGLPSDRFSAERPEGSISTLTIQRTEQRDSAMYRCASSLGRGRAYNEQFFGPGTRLTVL.

Here the CDR3 reads CASSPMGQTLYEQYF. The CDR3 DNA reads as TGCGCCAGCAGCCCGATGGGACAGACCCTATACGAGCAGTACTTC. The rearrangement joins TRBV5-1 to TRBJ2-7; 7 bases are shared with TRBD1. Germline V gives CDR1 SGHRS, CDR2 YFSETQ. J gave up 4 bases and V 4 bases, and 11 bases lay outside the gene matches. This CDR3 has 15 amino acids.

This clone showed up just a few times. The V call is TRBV4-1, the J call TRBJ1-4; no clear D gene. This CDR3 region has 14 residues. CDR1 and CDR2 from the germline V gene are MGHRA and YSYEKL. V was clipped by 1 base and J by 3 bases, with 6 bases between them. The CDR3 reads CASSQVNANEKLFF. The CDR3 DNA is TGCGCCAGCAGCCAAGTAAATGCTAATGAAAAACTGTTTTTT.

The chain joins TRBV5-1 to TRBJ2-2; D is possibly TRBD1 (6 bases). The CDR3 is 16 amino acids. Germline-derived CDR1 and CDR2 are SGHRS and YFSETQ. The V end lost 1 base, the J end lost 5 bases, and 15 bases lay between the germline ends. This CDR3 reads CASSLSPGVSTGELFF. The CDR3 DNA sequence: TGCGCCAGCAGCTTGTCCCCAGGGGTTTCAACCGGGGAGCTGTTTTTT.

This chain joins TRBV6-1 and TRBJ2-3, with 10 nucleotides matching TRBD2. CDR3 size: 15 residues. CDR1 and CDR2 from the germline V gene are MNHNS and SASEGT. V dropped 2 bases and J dropped 4; count of bases not matched to a gene: 3. The CDR3 sequence: CASSELAGEADTQYF. DNA of the CDR3: TGTGCCAGCAGTGAACTAGCGGGAGAAGCAGATACGCAGTATTTT.

The rearrangement links TRBV18 to TRBJ1-5, with 7 nucleotides matching TRBD1. Per the germline V gene, CDR1 is KGHSH and CDR2 is LQKENI. The CDR3 sequence is 18 residues long. V lost 5 bases to trimming and J lost 0 bases; unmatched junction nucleotides: 13. CDR3 protein: CASSGNPVRGDSNQPQHF. Here the CDR3 DNA reads TGTGCCAGCTCAGGAAATCCTGTCAGGGGGGATAGCAATCAGCCCCAGCATTTT.

The chain recombines TRBV7-8 with TRBJ2-7, with TRBD2 matching 7 bases. Per germline, CDR1 SGHVS and CDR2 FQNEAQ. The CDR3 totals 13 residues. V lost 5 bases to trimming and J lost 4 bases; unmatched junction nucleotides: 5. CDR3 coding DNA: TGTGCCAGCAGCCCCCGAGCGGGGTACGAGCAGTACTTC. This encodes CASSPRAGYEQYF.

The chain employs TRBV5-5 and TRBJ2-5; possibly TRBD2 for D (6 bases). Germline loops: CDR1 SGHKS, CDR2 YYEKEE (reference sequence). The V end lost 5 bases, the J end lost 3 bases, and 14 bases lay between the germline ends. This CDR3 spans 14 amino acids. The chain's CDR3 is CASRPGWGEETQYF. The DNA for the CDR3 is TGTGCCAGCAGACCCGGGTGGGGGGAAGAGACCCAGTACTTC.

The J gene is TRBJ2-7, the V gene TRBV30, with D maybe TRBD1 (5 bases). The CDR3 sequence is 11 residues long. Per germline, CDR1 GTSNPN and CDR2 SVGIG (reference sequence). Between the trimmed V and J ends, which lost 5 bases and 7 bases, there was a span of 12 bases. In DNA, the CDR3 is TGTGCCTGGTTTCAAGGGGTGGAGCAGTACTTC. It yields the protein CAWFQGVEQYF. Drawing the rest from reference TRBV30 and TRBJ2-7, the complete variable domain is SQTIHQWPATLVQPVGSPLSLECTVEGTSNPNLYWYRQAAGRGLQLLFYSVGIGQISSEVPQNLSASRPQDRQFILSSKKLLLSDSGFYLCAWFQGVEQYFGPGTRLTVT.